This TCR beta chain was documented in a study of response to subunit inactivated influenza vaccine. From the RT-PCR reads, TCRdb called clonotypes with MiXCR, one entry per CDR3 protein. Of about 800,000 distinct CDR3 sequences listed, over 20% are singletons. The CDR3 spans 12 residues. The germline V and J ends were trimmed by 2 bases and 4 bases, with 6 bases remaining between them. Per the germline V gene, CDR1 is SQVTM and CDR2 is ANQGSEA. This rearrangement joins TRBV29-1 to TRBJ1-3, with D unresolved. Sequenced here: PBMCs from blood, sampled roughly 5 days after vaccination. The TCR sequence derives from a man aged 45-65 years who received an inactivated influenza vaccine. Written as DNA, the CDR3 is TGCAGCGTTGAACCGGAGGGAAACACCATATATTTT. Its translation is CSVEPEGNTIYF.